These 30 T cell receptor beta chains share one sample of origin, sequenced in a study of control samples from healthy donors and cancer patients. Method: immunoSEQ multiplex PCR; TCRdb's copy keeps in-frame clones and lacks some. The table records over 40,000 clones, roughly 90% of them present only once. Input material: PBMCs. These receptors were collected from a man aged 45-65 years with head and neck cancer.

The chain joins TRBV6-5 to TRBJ2-2; tentatively, D is TRBD2 (7 bases). Germline loops: CDR1 MNHEY, CDR2 SVGAGI. V lost 6 bases and J 5 bases, leaving 16 bases between the germline ends. This CDR3 comprises 15 residues. The CDR3 coding sequence is TGTGCCAGCAGCGGGGGGAGGGGGTGGACCGGGGAGCTGTTTTTT. Translating gives CASSGGRGWTGELFF.

The chain joins TRBV14 to TRBJ1-1; 7 positions match TRBD1. Germline V gives CDR1 SGHDN, CDR2 FVKESK. The ends lost 4 bases at V and 0 bases at J; junction bases unmatched: 11. CDR3 length equals 17 residues. DNA of the CDR3: TGTGCCAGCAGCCCCTCTCGAAGGACAGGCTTGAACACTGAAGCTTTCTTT. Protein: CASSPSRRTGLNTEAFF.

The chain is built from TRBV20-1 and TRBJ1-1; D unresolved. From germline, CDR1 is DFQATT and CDR2 SNEGSKA (reference sequence). Trimming removed 2 bases at V and 1 base at J, with 2 bases between. This CDR3 region has 11 residues. This chain's CDR3 is CSARQNTEAFF. In DNA, the CDR3 is TGCAGTGCTAGACAGAACACTGAAGCTTTCTTT.

V and J are TRBV6-5 and TRBJ2-7; 12 positions match TRBD1. The CDR3 extends over 15 amino acids. V lost 2 bases and J lost 3; bases outside the gene matches: 2. CDR1 is MNHEY, CDR2 SVGAGI, per germline. DNA for the CDR3: TGTGCCAGCAGTTACCGGGACAGGGGGCTCTACGAGCAGTACTTC. It is translated as CASSYRDRGLYEQYF.

The V call is TRBV11-2, the J call TRBJ2-7, with D possibly being TRBD1 or TRBD2 (5 bases each). Germline V lookup: CDR1 SGHAT, CDR2 FQNNGV. The CDR3 has 14 amino acids. Trimming stripped 5 bases from V and 5 bases from J, with 16 bases between. Written as DNA, the CDR3 is TGTGCCAGCAGCCAACCGGGACCTGGCCACGAGCAGTACTTC. This encodes CASSQPGPGHEQYF.

The V and J genes are TRBV30 and TRBJ1-2; tentative D call: TRBD1 (5 bases). Germline assignment: CDR1 GTSNPN and CDR2 SVGIG (reference sequence). The CDR3 has 13 residues. The V end lost 1 base, the J end lost 2 bases, and 8 bases lay between the germline ends. For the CDR3, the DNA is TGTGCCTGGAGTGATGACAGAAACTATGGCTACACCTTC. Its protein is CAWSDDRNYGYTF.

The V gene is TRBV3-1 (or the pseudogene TRBV3-2), the J gene TRBJ2-3; no firm D call. Trimming removed 0 bases from V and 3 bases from J, with 7 bases in between. The CDR3 has 14 amino acids. The germline V gene has CDR1 LGHDT and CDR2 YNNKEL (reference sequence). CDR3: CASSQEDETDTQYF. The CDR3 DNA is TGTGCCAGCAGCCAAGAGGATGAAACAGATACGCAGTATTTT.

The rearrangement uses TRBV28 and TRBJ2-2; 9 bases agree with TRBD2. The V and J ends lost 3 bases and 4 bases, in that order; junction bases with no gene match: 6. Germline V gene data show CDR1 as MDHEN and CDR2 as SYDVKM. This CDR3 has 16 amino acids. The CDR3 DNA is TGTGCCAGCAGTTTCTCAGCGGGAGGCCCCACCGGGGAGCTGTTTTTT. Amino acids: CASSFSAGGPTGELFF.

The genes are TRBV28 and TRBJ2-1, with D unclear. The CDR3 totals 16 residues. Trimming shortened V by 5 bases and J by 0 bases, and 14 bases separated the two germline ends. Germline values: CDR1 MDHEN, CDR2 SYDVKM. CDR3 region: CASSPPGVFSYNEQFF. The DNA of the CDR3 is TGTGCCAGCAGTCCCCCCGGCGTCTTCTCCTACAATGAGCAGTTCTTC.

J is TRBJ1-5 and V is TRBV4-2; D is possibly TRBD1 (5 bases). Germline assignment: CDR1 LGHNA and CDR2 YNFKEQ. The CDR3 consists of 19 residues. Trimming left V 0 bases short and J 0 bases short, with 18 bases between. The CDR3 DNA is TGTGCCAGCAGCCAAGATCGAGGACAAGCTGGGTATAGCAATCAGCCCCAGCATTTT. Its translation is CASSQDRGQAGYSNQPQHF.

The rearrangement uses TRBV11-2 and TRBJ2-3; D gene ambiguous. The V end was cut by 2 bases, the J end by 0 bases, with 6 bases between. In germline, CDR1 is SGHAT, CDR2 FQNNGV. The CDR3 spans 14 residues. The CDR3 sequence: CASSLSTSTDTQYF. The CDR3, as DNA: TGTGCCAGCAGCTTATCCACGAGCACAGATACGCAGTATTTT.

The genes are TRBV7-2 and TRBJ2-5; TRBD2 might be the D (7 bases). CDR1 is SGHTA, CDR2 FQGNSA, per germline. V gave up 2 bases and J gave up 2 bases, with 15 bases separating them. This CDR3 has 16 residues. In DNA form, the CDR3 reads TGTGCCAGCAGCTTATTCGGGGGGCGGGTACAAGAGACCCAGTACTTC. As protein: CASSLFGGRVQETQYF.

The rearrangement joins TRBV3-1 (or the pseudogene TRBV3-2) to TRBJ2-2; the match to TRBD1 covers 9 bases. The V and J ends lost 1 base and 8 bases, in that order; junction bases with no gene match: 2. This CDR3 comprises 14 residues. Germline-derived CDR1 and CDR2 are LGHDT and YNNKEL (reference sequence). CDR3 nucleotides: TGTGCCAGCAGCCAAGGGACAGGGGTGGGGGAGCTGTTTTTT. Its translation: CASSQGTGVGELFF.

This chain connects TRBV29-1 to TRBJ2-7; no clear D. Trimming pared 5 bases from V and 0 bases from J, leaving 11 bases between. The CDR3 contains 13 residues. Germline assignment: CDR1 SQVTM and CDR2 ANQGSEA. CDR3 coding DNA: TGCAGCGTTAGACCTGGGAACTCCTACGAGCAGTACTTC. Translation gives CSVRPGNSYEQYF.

The chain carries TRBV4-1 and TRBJ1-2, with TRBD1 matching 9 bases. V gave up 8 bases and J gave up 3 bases; unmatched junction bases: 10. The CDR3 is 15 amino acids. From germline, CDR1 is MGHRA and CDR2 YSYEKL. The CDR3 DNA follows: TGCGCCAGCCGTGACCAGGGACAGGGTGACTATGGCTACACCTTC. Its protein product is CASRDQGQGDYGYTF.

The gene calls are TRBV10-3 and TRBJ2-3; the match to TRBD2 covers 13 bases. This CDR3 is 15 amino acids long. The germline V gene encodes CDR1 ENHRY and CDR2 SYGVKD. J lost 0 bases, V lost 10 bases, and 4 bases had no gene match. DNA of the CDR3: TGTGCCACGGGACTAGCGGGAACTAGCACAGATACGCAGTATTTT. Protein sequence: CATGLAGTSTDTQYF.

V and J are TRBV12-3 or TRBV12-4 and TRBJ1-1, with no clear D. V lost 7 bases and J 5 bases, leaving 14 bases between the germline ends. There are 13 residues in the CDR3. This CDR3 reads CASTRQGWTEAFF. The DNA for the CDR3 is TGTGCCAGCACCCGACAAGGGTGGACTGAAGCTTTCTTT.

The rearrangement joins TRBV7-2 to TRBJ1-6; D is uncertain. Trimming left V 1 base short and J 9 bases short, with 4 bases between. The CDR3 loop spans 12 amino acids. Per the germline V gene, CDR1 is SGHTA and CDR2 is FQGNSA. This CDR3 is CASSLVGSPLHF. Written as DNA, the CDR3 is TGTGCCAGCAGCTTAGTGGGTTCACCCCTCCACTTT.

The chain uses TRBV30 and TRBJ2-1; 12 bases line up with TRBD2. The CDR3 runs to 15 residues. The germline V gene encodes CDR1 GTSNPN and CDR2 SVGIG (reference sequence). Unmatched junction bases numbered 5, after V lost 1 base and J lost 7 bases. The CDR3 sequence: CAWSASGTSGNEQFF. The CDR3 DNA reads as TGTGCCTGGAGTGCATCCGGGACTAGCGGGAATGAGCAGTTCTTC.

This chain uses TRBV19 with TRBJ2-1, with TRBD2 identical over 8 bases. CDR3 length: 15 amino acids. Germline V gene lookup returns CDR1 LNHDA and CDR2 SQIVND (reference sequence). Trimming at V came to 3 bases and at J to 5 bases, leaving 6 bases not matched to a gene. The chain's CDR3 is CASSISAGGNNEQFF. CDR3 sequence (DNA): TGTGCCAGTAGTATTAGTGCGGGGGGAAACAATGAGCAGTTCTTC.

The J gene is TRBJ1-4, the V gene TRBV6-5; no firm D call. From germline, CDR1 is MNHEY and CDR2 SVGAGI. V was pared by 0 bases and J by 0 bases, with 5 bases between. The CDR3 runs to 15 residues. Here the CDR3 DNA reads TGTGCCAGCAGTTACTCTGGGACAACTAATGAAAAACTGTTTTTT. This sequence encodes CASSYSGTTNEKLFF.

This chain connects TRBV9 to TRBJ1-5, with D unclear. The V gene lost 2 bases and the J gene lost 0 bases, with 12 bases spanning the gap. This CDR3 is built from 16 residues. Per the germline V gene, CDR1 is SGDLS and CDR2 is YYNGEE. Here the CDR3 reads CASSVDGGDSNQPQHF. CDR3 sequence (DNA): TGTGCCAGCAGCGTCGACGGTGGGGATAGCAATCAGCCCCAGCATTTT.

This clone was seen only once. The chain recombines TRBV9 with TRBJ2-7; the match to TRBD2 covers 9 bases. Trimming took 4 bases from V and 3 from J; bases not matched to a gene: 11. This CDR3 is built from 16 residues. Per the germline V gene, CDR1 is SGDLS and CDR2 is YYNGEE. The CDR3 DNA is TGTGCCAGCAGCCCAATCGGGGCGGGAGGGGTCTACGAGCAGTACTTC. It specifies CASSPIGAGGVYEQYF.

The chain has TRBV7-2 and TRBJ1-1, with TRBD1 matching 10 bases. Germline CDR1 is SGHTA and CDR2 is FQGNSA. Trimming removed 2 bases from V and 11 bases from J; junction bases left unmatched: 5. The CDR3 is 13 residues long. This CDR3 reads CASSLRRGQGAFF. CDR3 nucleotides: TGTGCCAGCAGCTTACGCCGGGGACAGGGGGCTTTCTTT.

The chain carries TRBV15 and TRBJ2-1, with D perhaps TRBD2 (5 bases). There are 15 residues in the CDR3. Trimming cost V 0 bases and J 6 bases, with 12 bases left between them. Germline CDR1 reads LNHNV; CDR2 reads YYDKDF (reference sequence). The CDR3 bases are TGTGCCACCAGCAGAGAAGGGAGTGTTACCAATGAGCAGTTCTTC. Its translation: CATSREGSVTNEQFF.

The chain employs TRBV7-2 and TRBJ2-3, with TRBD2 as a possible D gene (7 bases). Germline V gives CDR1 SGHTA, CDR2 FQGNSA. Deletions cut 4 bases from V and 4 bases from J, with 15 bases between. This CDR3 is built from 15 residues. CDR3: CASSSEGGFPDTQYF. For the CDR3, the DNA is TGTGCCAGCAGCTCAGAGGGGGGGTTCCCAGATACGCAGTATTTT.

V and J are TRBV28 and TRBJ2-7, with 9 bases identical to TRBD1. The CDR3 runs to 14 residues. Germline CDR1 is MDHEN and CDR2 is SYDVKM. V was pared by 6 bases and J by 6 bases, with 9 bases of the junction left unmatched. CDR3 protein: CASSPRDRVSEQYF. CDR3 nucleotide sequence: TGTGCCAGCAGCCCCCGGGACAGGGTATCCGAGCAGTACTTC.

V usage is TRBV29-1 and J usage is TRBJ1-2; D is uncertain. Trimming left V 5 bases short and J 7 bases short, with 20 bases between. CDR1 SQVTM and CDR2 ANQGSEA come from the germline V gene. This CDR3 has 14 residues. The CDR3, as DNA: TGCAGCGTTTACCAGAGGTCCACGGTCGGTGGCTACACCTTC. Translation gives CSVYQRSTVGGYTF.

Remarks on this clone: The junction departs from the called germline gene at one end, perhaps through a read error. Within the sample, other DNA sequences also encode this same CDR3. The V gene is TRBV4-1, the J gene TRBJ1-1; TRBD1 matches at 8 bases. The CDR3 is made up of 20 amino acids. The germline V gene has CDR1 MGHRA and CDR2 YSYEKL. CDR3 in DNA: TGCGCCAGCAGGCGAGGCCCGGGTCCAGGGGGCCCTCGGTCGAACACTGAGGCTTTCTTT. Amino acid sequence: CASRRGPGPGGPRSNTEAFF.

The chain uses TRBV28 and TRBJ2-7, with 9 positions matching TRBD2. V gave up 6 bases and J gave up 4 bases; unmatched junction bases: 7. The germline CDR1 and CDR2 sequences are MDHEN and SYDVKM. The CDR3 covers 14 residues. CDR3 DNA sequence: TGTGCCAGCAGAGCTAGCGGGATGAATTACGAGCAGTACTTC. Translating gives CASRASGMNYEQYF.